Described below is a single TCR beta chain sequence and its context. This clonotype occurred many times. There is no known antigen for this receptor. The input lacks base qualities; no much larger clone sits a single base away. These data are taken from a study of identical twins (dated by TCRdb to the mid-2010s). Study-wide context: To test whether fetal clonotypes persist, the study used deep sequencing on TCR alpha and beta repertoires from monozygotic twins, unrelated adults of various ages, and cord blood. To rule out contamination, replicate twin experiments were performed at different times with different library preparation protocols.

Preparation of the library involved 5' RACE. Sequencing used an Illumina HiSeq 2000. A universal primer binding site was added through template switching, and the final cDNA carried a unique molecular identifier so that TCR cDNA molecules could be counted accurately. First-strand cDNA for TCR alpha and beta chains was synthesized from specific primers in the conserved constant-segment region. To control for contamination, every cDNA library was double barcoded, receiving both a SMART-Mk sample barcode and Illumina barcodes. TruSeq adapter sequences, together with Illumina sample barcodes, were added in two successive PCR steps. Sequencing of the TCR alpha and beta cDNA libraries was done on the Illumina HiSeq platform using custom primers. Per the authors' processing: MiGEC was used to process raw reads and extract unique molecular identifiers, and MiXCR was used to find CDR3 positions. Recombination models were inferred per individual with the repgenHMM and IGoR tools using an EM algorithm. The analysis of shared clonotypes was done with the tcR package in R, with sharing normalized by the product of cloneset sizes. To study raw recombination free of thymic and clonal selection effects, out-of-frame nonproductive sequences were analyzed. In TCRdb, the public reads were trimmed at Q25 with fastp and aligned with MiXCR, with productive beta chains retained. Each entry is one CDR3 protein sequence, shown with its most common DNA and genes. Here the V and J calls rest on TCRdb's processing, not on the authors' analysis. The sample table shows 420,000 or so distinct CDR3 sequences, and approximately 18% are seen once. The leading ten clones occupy around 12% of the sample.

The paper's findings and limits, for the study overall: Fewer insertions were carried by abundant cord blood beta clonotypes, a similar but weaker trend appeared in young adult naive repertoires, and no such trend appeared in memory repertoires. Excess twin sharing in beta out-of-frame sequences was weaker because fewer shared sequences lowered the signal-to-noise ratio. Conclusions relied on cross-sectional statistical analysis, since the same donors could not be followed over many years. Out-of-frame TCR alpha sharing in monozygotic twins was systematically underestimated by recombination models, whereas sharing between unrelated individuals was in agreement with the recombination models. Compared with coincidental sharing between unrelated individuals, out-of-frame TCR alpha sequences shared between twins showed an excess of sequences with low generation probability. Invariant T cells such as MAIT and iNKT could partly confound zero-insertion analyses, though diverse VJ usage argued against this for most clonotypes.

Every donor was a healthy Caucasian. Three unrelated non-twin adults were also sequenced: a male aged 18 to 30, a male aged 50 to 59 and a female aged 50 to 59. Miltenyi CD45RO+ enrichment and human naive T-cell isolation kits were used to isolate memory (CD45RO+) and naive T cells from PBMC. From the germline V gene, CDR1 is LGHNA and CDR2 is YSLEER. V is clipped by 1 base and J by 1 base, and the sequence between their germline boundaries is 7 bases long. Measured from the cysteine to the phenylalanine, the CDR3 is 15 residues long. Only the CDR3 region is kept as DNA, spanning 45 bases read in frame from base 1.

Sequencing was carried out using naive T cells sorted from blood. The cell subset or site label, read with the paper, signifies: cells isolated with a human naive T-cell isolation kit. The sequence is built from TRBV4-3 and TRBJ1-4; TRBD1 is perhaps the D gene, given 6 matching bases. The receptor comes from a man aged 50-59 years in good health. The DNA is TGCGCCAGCAGCCAAGTAGGGGGAACTAATGAAAAACTGTTTTTT. Its protein product is CASSQVGGTNEKLFF.